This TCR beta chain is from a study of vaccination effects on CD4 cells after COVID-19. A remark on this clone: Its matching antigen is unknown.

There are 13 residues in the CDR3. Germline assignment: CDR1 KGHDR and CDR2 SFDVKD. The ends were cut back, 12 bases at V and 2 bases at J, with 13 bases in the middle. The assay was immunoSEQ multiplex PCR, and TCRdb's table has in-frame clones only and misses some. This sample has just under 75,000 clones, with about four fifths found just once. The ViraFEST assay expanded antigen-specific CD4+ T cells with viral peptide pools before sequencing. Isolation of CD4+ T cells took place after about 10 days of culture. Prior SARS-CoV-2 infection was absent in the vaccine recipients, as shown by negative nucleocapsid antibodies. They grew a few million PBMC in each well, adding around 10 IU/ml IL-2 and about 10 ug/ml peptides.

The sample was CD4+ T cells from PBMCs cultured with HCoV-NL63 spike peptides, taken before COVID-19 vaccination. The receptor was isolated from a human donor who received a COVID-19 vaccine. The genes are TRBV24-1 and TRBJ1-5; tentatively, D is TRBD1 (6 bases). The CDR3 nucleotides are TGTGCCGGTTGGGGGGCAGGCAATCAGCCCCAGCATTTT. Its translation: CAGWGAGNQPQHF.